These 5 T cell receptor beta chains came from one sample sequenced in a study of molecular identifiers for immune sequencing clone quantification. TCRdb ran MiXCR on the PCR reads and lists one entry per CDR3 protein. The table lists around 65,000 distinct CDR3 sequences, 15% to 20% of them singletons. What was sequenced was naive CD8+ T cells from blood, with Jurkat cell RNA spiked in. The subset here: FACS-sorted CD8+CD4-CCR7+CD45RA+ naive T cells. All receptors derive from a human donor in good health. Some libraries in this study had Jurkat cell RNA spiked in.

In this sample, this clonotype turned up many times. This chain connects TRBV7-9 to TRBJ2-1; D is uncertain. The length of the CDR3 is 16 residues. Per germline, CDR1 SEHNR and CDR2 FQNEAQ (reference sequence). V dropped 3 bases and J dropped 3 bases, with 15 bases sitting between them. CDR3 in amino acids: CASSFLMVEYYNEQFF. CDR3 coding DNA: TGTGCCAGCAGCTTCCTGATGGTCGAATACTACAATGAGCAGTTCTTC.

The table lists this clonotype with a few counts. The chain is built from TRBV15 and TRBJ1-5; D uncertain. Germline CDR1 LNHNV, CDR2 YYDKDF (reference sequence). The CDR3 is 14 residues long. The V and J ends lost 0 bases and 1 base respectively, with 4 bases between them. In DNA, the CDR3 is TGTGCCACCAGCAGAGAAGAGAGCAATCAGCCCCAGCATTTT. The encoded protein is CATSREESNQPQHF.

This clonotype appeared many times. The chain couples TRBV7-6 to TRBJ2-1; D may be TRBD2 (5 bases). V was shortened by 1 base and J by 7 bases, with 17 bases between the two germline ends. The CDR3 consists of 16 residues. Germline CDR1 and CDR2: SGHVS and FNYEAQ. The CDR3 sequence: CASSLEFGLAENEQFF. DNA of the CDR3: TGTGCCAGCAGCTTAGAATTTGGGCTAGCCGAGAATGAGCAGTTCTTC. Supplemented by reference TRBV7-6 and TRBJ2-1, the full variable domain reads GAGVSQSPRYKVTKRGQDVALRCDPISGHVSLYWYRQALGQGPEFLTYFNYEAQQDKSGLPNDRFSAERPEGSISTLTIQRTEQRDSAMYRCASSLEFGLAENEQFFGPGTRLTVL.

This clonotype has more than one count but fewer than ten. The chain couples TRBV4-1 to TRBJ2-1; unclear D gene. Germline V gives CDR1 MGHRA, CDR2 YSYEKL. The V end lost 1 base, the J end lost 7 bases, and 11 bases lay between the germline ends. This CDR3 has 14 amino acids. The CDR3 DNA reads TGCGCCAGCAGCCAAGCGGGCGGTTTTAATGAGCAGTTCTTC. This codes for CASSQAGGFNEQFF.

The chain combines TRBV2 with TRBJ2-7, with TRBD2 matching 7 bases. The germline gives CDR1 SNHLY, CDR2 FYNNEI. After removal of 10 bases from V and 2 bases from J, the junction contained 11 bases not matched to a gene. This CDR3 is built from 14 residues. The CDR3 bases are TGTGCCACCCGGAATAGGGCGGGGGCCTACGAGCAGTACTTC. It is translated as CATRNRAGAYEQYF.